This passage covers 14 T cell receptor beta chains from one sample sequenced in a study of Ad26.COV2.S vaccination and SARS-CoV-2 variants. Data came from immunoSEQ multiplex PCR; TCRdb stores just in-frame clones and leaves some out. This sample yields hundreds of thousands of clones, of which over 75% are seen a single time; roughly 3.1% belongs to the top ten. Treatment of the sample: about 20 received Ad26.COV2.S at low or high dose, single or two shots; roughly 5 received placebo; per-sample allocation not given. Vaccine and placebo recipients were sampled on day 63 after the first injection. Sequenced here: peripheral blood, sampled in a trial of Ad26.COV2.S vaccine versus placebo. These receptors were obtained from a person aged 18-65 years who received the Ad26.COV2.S COVID-19 vaccine or a placebo.

V is TRBV30 and J is TRBJ2-6; D is undetermined. Germline CDR1 is GTSNPN and CDR2 is SVGIG (reference sequence). CDR3 size: 14 residues. V was trimmed by 2 bases and J by 2 bases, leaving 7 bases between them. In DNA form, the CDR3 reads TGTGCCTGGAGTAGGGATGCTGGGGCCAACGTCCTGACTTTC. Encoded protein: CAWSRDAGANVLTF.

The V call is TRBV2, the J call TRBJ2-2, with 10 bases matching TRBD2. CDR3 size: 15 residues. Trimming cost V 8 bases and J 4 bases; bases outside gene matches: 7. Per germline, CDR1 SNHLY and CDR2 FYNNEI. The CDR3: CASWGASGGTGELFF. DNA for the CDR3: TGTGCCAGCTGGGGGGCTAGCGGGGGCACCGGGGAGCTGTTTTTT.

The gene calls are TRBV4-1 and TRBJ1-2; D possibly corresponds to TRBD1 (5 bases). The germline V gene has CDR1 MGHRA and CDR2 YSYEKL. Trimming removed 4 bases at V and 2 bases at J, with 26 bases between. The CDR3 runs to 19 residues. CDR3 residues: CASSPFYSNRDFPNYGYTF. DNA of the CDR3: TGCGCCAGCAGCCCCTTCTACAGCAACCGGGACTTCCCAAACTATGGCTACACCTTC.

The CDR3 bases are TGTGCCAGCAGCGATAGCGGGGCGGGGGAGCAGTACTTC. It translates to CASSDSGAGEQYF. The chain links TRBV9 to TRBJ2-7; TRBD2 matches 8 bases. In germline, CDR1 is SGDLS, CDR2 YYNGEE. V dropped 3 bases and J dropped 7; count of bases not matched to a gene: 6. The CDR3 has 13 amino acids.

The CDR3 protein is CASSIAGQGIYGYTF. The CDR3, as DNA: TGTGCCAGTAGTATAGCAGGACAGGGTATCTATGGCTACACCTTC. The chain couples TRBV19 to TRBJ1-2; TRBD1 matches 8 bases. V lost 1 base and J lost 4; bases outside the gene matches: 5. Germline V gene data show CDR1 as LNHDA and CDR2 as SQIVND (reference sequence). The CDR3 contains 15 residues.

The chain is built from TRBV6-4 and TRBJ1-2; perhaps TRBD1 as D (5 bases). Germline V CDR1 and CDR2: MRHNA, SNTAGT. The CDR3 has 14 amino acids. Trimming took off 2 bases at V and 9 bases at J, with 16 bases between the two ends. CDR3 amino acids: CASSDVPGPGSYTF. Written as DNA, the CDR3 is TGTGCCAGCAGTGACGTTCCGGGGCCGGGGAGCTACACCTTC.

This clone was detected once. The chain is built from TRBV6-1 and TRBJ2-7; 7 nucleotides line up with TRBD1. V gave up 1 base and J gave up 2 bases; unmatched junction bases: 2. This CDR3 is built from 14 residues. CDR1 MNHNS and CDR2 SASEGT come from the germline V gene. Written as DNA, the CDR3 is TGTGCCAGCAGTGAAGAAAGGGGGCCCTACGAGCAGTACTTC. Residues: CASSEERGPYEQYF.

The rearrangement joins TRBV5-6 to TRBJ1-1, with 8 bases lining up with TRBD1. The CDR3 extends over 14 amino acids. Germline V gene lookup returns CDR1 SGHDT and CDR2 YYEEEE. V was pared by 5 bases and J by 4 bases, with 7 bases of the junction left unmatched. The CDR3 spells CASRPTGASTEAFF. The CDR3 DNA is TGTGCCAGCAGGCCGACAGGGGCAAGCACTGAAGCTTTCTTT. The full variable domain, completed using reference TRBV5-6 and TRBJ1-1, is DAGVTQSPTHLIKTRGQQVTLRCSPKSGHDTVSWYQQALGQGPQFIFQYYEEEERQRGNFPDRFSGHQFPNYSSELNVNALLLGDSALYLCASRPTGASTEAFFGQGTRLTVV.

This clone was observed a single time. J is TRBJ1-2 and V is TRBV13; TRBD1 matches 9 bases. The CDR3 totals 14 residues. Germline lookup yields CDR1 PRHDT and CDR2 FYEKMQ (reference sequence). The V gene end was trimmed by 5 bases and the J gene end by 4 bases; junction bases not matched to a gene: 5. The DNA of the CDR3 is TGTGCCAGCAGCAACCCGGGACAGGGCTATGGCTACACCTTC. Translation gives CASSNPGQGYGYTF. Combining the CDR3 with reference TRBV13 and TRBJ1-2 gives the whole variable domain AAGVIQSPRHLIKEKRETATLKCYPIPRHDTVYWYQQGPGQDPQFLISFYEKMQSDKGSIPDRFSAQQFSDYHSELNMSSLELGDSALYFCASSNPGQGYGYTFGSGTRLTVV.

The DNA for the CDR3 is TGTGCCAGCAGCCCTACAGGATTAACCAACACCATATATTTT. It encodes CASSPTGLTNTIYF. The chain recombines TRBV9 with TRBJ1-3, with D perhaps matching TRBD1 (5 bases). Trimming removed 4 bases from V and 7 bases from J, with 15 bases in between. The germline CDR1 and CDR2 sequences are SGDLS and YYNGEE. CDR3 length: 14 amino acids.

This clone was seen only once. CDR3 nucleotides: TGTGCCAGCTCAATGGGACAGGGGGCCTACGAGCAGTACTTC. This codes for CASSMGQGAYEQYF. V is TRBV18 and J is TRBJ2-7, with 11 nucleotides matching TRBD1. V was pared by 5 bases and J by 2 bases, with 2 bases of the junction left unmatched. Per the germline V gene, CDR1 is KGHSH and CDR2 is LQKENI. The CDR3 covers 14 residues.

The V call is TRBV3-1 (or the pseudogene TRBV3-2), the J call TRBJ1-2; 7 bases match TRBD1. V lost 0 bases and J lost 4; bases outside the gene matches: 5. Germline values: CDR1 LGHDT, CDR2 YNNKEL (reference sequence). The CDR3 spans 15 residues. The CDR3 spells CASSQDLQGTYGYTF. The CDR3 bases are TGTGCCAGCAGCCAAGATCTACAGGGGACCTATGGCTACACCTTC.

The rearrangement links TRBV18 to TRBJ1-2; TRBD1 aligns across 11 bases. The CDR3 has 16 amino acids. V was pared by 2 bases and J by 4 bases, with 6 bases of the junction left unmatched. Germline lookup yields CDR1 KGHSH and CDR2 LQKENI. Written as DNA, the CDR3 is TGTGCCAGCTCACCATCAGGGACAGGGGGTTCCTATGGCTACACCTTC. It encodes CASSPSGTGGSYGYTF.

V usage is TRBV4-1 and J usage is TRBJ2-3, with D uncertain. CDR3 length: 14 residues. Trimming shortened V by 8 bases and J by 2 bases, and 14 bases separated the two germline ends. Germline CDR1 and CDR2: MGHRA and YSYEKL. CDR3 DNA: TGCGCCAGCTCTGCGAATCTCCACACAGATACGCAGTATTTT. Its translation: CASSANLHTDTQYF.